This is a list of T cell receptor beta chains from one sample in a study of beta chain features in type 1 diabetes. Here immunoSEQ multiplex PCR was the method, and the copy in TCRdb shows in-frame clones only, minus some. The repertoire includes approximately 120,000 clones, less than 40% of them detected once, and 0.065% sits in the top ten. The sample was stem cell memory CD4+ T cells from blood. Receptor source: a woman aged 18-30 years in good health. The CDR3 runs from the conserved cysteine through the conserved F or W. A D gene is named only where the DNA matches it firmly. Part of the rows lack a size; the others show once, few, many or a class for expanded clones.

D,size,V,J,DNA,CDR3
.,.,TRBV20-1,TRBJ1-1,TGCTCCAGGGCGAGGGGGACTGAAGCTTTCTTT,CSRARGTEAFF
TRBD2,.,TRBV2,TRBJ2-6,TGTGCCAGCAACCGACTAGCGGGAACCTCTGGGGCCAACGTCCTGACTTTC,CASNRLAGTSGANVLTF
.,few,TRBV14,TRBJ2-1,TGTGCCAGCCGAGACATGAGCTCCTACAATGAGCAGTTCTTC,CASRDMSSYNEQFF
TRBD2,.,TRBV2,TRBJ2-7,TGTGCCAGCACCGAAAAGGCTAGCGGCGAGCAGTACTTC,CASTEKASGEQYF
.,.,TRBV28,TRBJ2-1,TGTGCCAGCAGTTTACAGGGCAATGAGCAGTTCTTC,CASSLQGNEQFF
TRBD1,.,TRBV19,TRBJ2-3,TGTGCCAGTAGTGTGGACAGGGCCGATACGCAGTATTTT,CASSVDRADTQYF
.,.,TRBV5-6,TRBJ1-3,TGTGCCAGCAGCTTCCCTCCTGGAAACACCATATATTTT,CASSFPPGNTIYF
TRBD2,.,TRBV6-5,TRBJ2-1,TGTGCCAGCACCTGGGGGACTAGCTCCTACAATGAGCAGTTCTTC,CASTWGTSSYNEQFF
.,once,TRBV19,TRBJ2-1,TGTGCCAGTAGTATACAACAGGACCTATACAATGAGCAGTTCTTC,CASSIQQDLYNEQFF
TRBD1,once,TRBV19,TRBJ1-5,TGTGCCAGTAGTATAGGACAGGGCCGGCCCCAGCATTTT,CASSIGQGRPQHF
.,.,TRBV19,TRBJ1-1,TGTGCCAGTAACCCTCCGGGGGCTGAAGCTTTCTTT,CASNPPGAEAFF
TRBD2,.,TRBV28,TRBJ2-7,TGTGCCAGCAGAACCGGGACTAGCGGCTCCTACGAGCAGTACTTC,CASRTGTSGSYEQYF
TRBD2,few,TRBV7-6,TRBJ2-1,TGTGCCAGCAGCAGACTAGCTGTCAATGAGCAGTTCTTC,CASSRLAVNEQFF
.,few,TRBV2,TRBJ2-4,TGTGCCAGCAGGCGCGGGCAGTTGGTGCACATTCAGTACTTC,CASRRGQLVHIQYF